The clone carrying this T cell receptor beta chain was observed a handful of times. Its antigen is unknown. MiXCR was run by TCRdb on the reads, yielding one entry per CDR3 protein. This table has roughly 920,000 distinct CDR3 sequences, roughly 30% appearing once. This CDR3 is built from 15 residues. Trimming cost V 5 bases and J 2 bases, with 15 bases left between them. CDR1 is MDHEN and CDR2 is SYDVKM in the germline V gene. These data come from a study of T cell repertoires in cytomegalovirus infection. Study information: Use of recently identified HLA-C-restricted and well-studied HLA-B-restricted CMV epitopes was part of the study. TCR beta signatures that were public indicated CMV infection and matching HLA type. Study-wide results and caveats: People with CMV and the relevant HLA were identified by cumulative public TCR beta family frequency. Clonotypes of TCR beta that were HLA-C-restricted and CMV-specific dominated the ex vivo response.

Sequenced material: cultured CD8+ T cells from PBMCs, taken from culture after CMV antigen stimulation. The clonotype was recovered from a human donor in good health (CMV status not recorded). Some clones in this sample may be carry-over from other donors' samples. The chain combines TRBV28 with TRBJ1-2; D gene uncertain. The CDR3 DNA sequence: TGTGCCAGCAGTGTTGGGAGGGATTGGAACTATGGCTACACCTTC. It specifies CASSVGRDWNYGYTF.